A single sample is the source of the 28 T cell receptor beta chains below, sequenced in a study of blood T cell repertoires in COVID-19. Assay: immunoSEQ multiplex PCR; the TCRdb copy retains only in-frame clones and omits some. In the table there are more than 90,000 clones, about 90% of which are singletons. The source material was peripheral blood. All receptors come from a man in his 70s who had recovered from COVID-19.

The chain carries TRBV4-3 and TRBJ1-4; TRBD1 might be the D (6 bases). The CDR3 is 16 residues long. V was cut by 5 bases and J by 0 bases, with 13 bases left in between. Germline V gene sequence: CDR1 LGHNA, CDR2 YSLEER. The CDR3 reads CASSGQGQATNEKLFF. CDR3 nucleotides: TGCGCCAGCAGCGGGCAGGGACAAGCAACTAATGAAAAACTGTTTTTT.

This clone was observed a handful of times. The chain carries TRBV21-1 and TRBJ2-2; no check of the table's D call, TRBD2, against the DNA was made. TRBV21-1 is assigned pseudogene status. The length of the CDR3 is 15 residues. The CDR3 here is CAGRGGGARTGELFF. The CDR3, as DNA: TGTGCCGGGCGCGGGGGGGGAGCGCGCACCGGGGAGCTGTTTTTT.

The V call is TRBV29-1, the J call TRBJ2-3; 9 nucleotides line up with TRBD2. The CDR3 contains 16 residues. The germline gives CDR1 SQVTM, CDR2 ANQGSEA. The ends lost 3 bases at V and 3 bases at J; junction bases unmatched: 10. The CDR3 protein is CSVEGGRAGGTDTQYF. The CDR3, as DNA: TGCAGCGTTGAGGGAGGTCGAGCGGGAGGAACAGATACGCAGTATTTT.

V is TRBV24-1 and J is TRBJ1-2; 7 bases are a match to TRBD1. This CDR3 has 13 residues. Per germline, CDR1 KGHDR and CDR2 SFDVKD. The junction had 8 bases not matched to a gene; V was cut back by 6 bases and J by 8 bases. CDR3 sequence reads: CATSPEGAKGYTF. The CDR3 DNA reads TGTGCCACCAGTCCCGAGGGGGCAAAGGGCTACACCTTC.

The genes are TRBV29-1 and TRBJ1-4; D is possibly TRBD1 (6 bases). The CDR3 consists of 12 residues. The V gene's germline CDR1 is SQVTM and CDR2 ANQGSEA. V shed 7 bases and J shed 2 bases, with 8 bases lying between them. CDR3 nucleotide sequence: TGCAGCGCCGGACAGACTAATGAAAAACTGTTTTTT. Amino acid sequence: CSAGQTNEKLFF.

A few counts support this clone. The genes are TRBV6-5 and TRBJ1-5, with 8 bases matching TRBD1. The germline V gene has CDR1 MNHEY and CDR2 SVGAGI. CDR3 size: 13 residues. The ends lost 6 bases at V and 6 bases at J; junction bases unmatched: 4. CDR3 sequence: CASSGQGVQPQHF. CDR3 bases: TGTGCCAGCAGCGGACAGGGAGTTCAGCCCCAGCATTTT.

This rearrangement joins TRBV5-1 to TRBJ1-2, with 8 bases matching TRBD1. The CDR3 has 16 amino acids. Trimming cost V 5 bases and J 0 bases; bases outside gene matches: 9. Germline CDR1 and CDR2: SGHRS and YFSETQ. The CDR3 is CASRPRDRMTNYGYTF. The CDR3 DNA sequence: TGCGCCAGCAGGCCTAGGGACAGGATGACTAACTATGGCTACACCTTC.

The chain uses TRBV11-2 and TRBJ2-5; 7 positions agree with TRBD1. Germline loops: CDR1 SGHAT, CDR2 FQNNGV. This CDR3 has 13 residues. The V and J ends lost 5 bases and 5 bases, in that order; junction bases with no gene match: 5. The CDR3 region has the DNA TGTGCCAGCAGCCCAACAGGGGCGGAGACCCAGTACTTC. Amino acids: CASSPTGAETQYF.

The CDR3 protein is CASSLRVAGGSSTDTQYF. For the CDR3, the DNA is TGTGCCAGCAGTTTACGGGTAGCGGGGGGATCTAGCACAGATACGCAGTATTTT. The chain recombines TRBV27 with TRBJ2-3; 10 positions match TRBD2. J gave up 0 bases and V 2 bases, and 8 bases lay outside the gene matches. Germline CDR1 and CDR2: MNHEY and SMNVEV (reference sequence). The CDR3 is 18 amino acids.

The chain is built from TRBV6-5 and TRBJ2-1; D is undetermined. V was shortened by 2 bases and J by 7 bases, with 12 bases between the two germline ends. This CDR3 has 14 amino acids. Germline CDR1 is MNHEY and CDR2 is SVGAGI. CDR3 in amino acids: CASSYPGLVNEQFF. CDR3 DNA: TGTGCCAGCAGTTACCCGGGTCTGGTTAATGAGCAGTTCTTC.

This clone was seen once. This chain joins TRBV19 and TRBJ1-1, with D perhaps TRBD1 (5 bases). CDR3 length: 17 residues. Germline CDR1 reads LNHDA; CDR2 reads SQIVND (reference sequence). V was clipped by 3 bases and J by 1 base, with 18 bases between them. The CDR3 protein is CASSIGTRGGTNTEAFF. The CDR3 DNA reads as TGTGCCAGTAGTATTGGAACACGGGGGGGGACGAACACTGAAGCTTTCTTT.

The chain combines TRBV10-3 with TRBJ1-4; D remains unclear. V dropped 2 bases and J dropped 4 bases, with 8 bases sitting between them. The CDR3 is 14 residues long. The germline CDR1 and CDR2 sequences are ENHRY and SYGVKD. The DNA for the CDR3 is TGTGCCATCAGTGAGCCCGGGAATAATGAAAAACTGTTTTTT. Its translation is CAISEPGNNEKLFF.

This chain joins TRBV5-5 and TRBJ1-6, with TRBD1 matching 10 bases. V shed 2 bases, J shed 10 bases, and the junction held 9 bases outside the gene matches. Per germline, CDR1 SGHKS and CDR2 YYEKEE (reference sequence). The CDR3 sequence is 16 residues long. The CDR3 sequence: CASSFVTGGQGSPLHF. The CDR3 DNA sequence: TGTGCCAGCAGCTTCGTGACAGGGGGCCAAGGATCACCCCTCCACTTT.

The J gene is TRBJ2-7, the V gene TRBV7-2, with 10 positions matching TRBD1. Germline values: CDR1 SGHTA, CDR2 FQGNSA. After removal of 3 bases from V and 2 bases from J, the junction contained 4 bases not matched to a gene. This CDR3 is 15 amino acids long. The CDR3 nucleotides are TGTGCCAGCAGCTTCGGGACAGGGGCTACCTACGAGCAGTACTTC. Residues: CASSFGTGATYEQYF.

The chain uses TRBV7-3 and TRBJ2-3; 10 bases agree with TRBD2. Trimming took 4 bases from V and 1 from J; bases not matched to a gene: 2. This CDR3 comprises 15 residues. Per germline, CDR1 SGHTA and CDR2 FQGTGA. The CDR3 protein is CASSSSGGRTDTQYF. The CDR3 DNA is TGTGCCAGCAGCTCTAGCGGGGGACGCACAGATACGCAGTATTTT. The complete variable domain, with remaining parts taken from reference TRBV7-3 and TRBJ2-3, reads GAGVSQTPSNKVTEKGKYVELRCDPISGHTALYWYRQSLGQGPEFLIYFQGTGAADDSGLPNDRFFAVRPEGSVSTLKIQRTERGDSAVYLCASSSSGGRTDTQYFGPGTRLTVL.

This clone was seen more than once but under ten times. This sequence joins TRBV24-1 and TRBJ2-2, with D unresolved. CDR1 is KGHDR and CDR2 is SFDVKD in the germline V gene. The CDR3 loop spans 13 amino acids. The V and J ends lost 4 bases and 1 base respectively, with 3 bases between them. The CDR3 nucleotides are TGTGCCACCAGTGACAGGAACACCGGGGAGCTGTTTTTT. Protein: CATSDRNTGELFF.

The rearrangement links TRBV29-1 to TRBJ2-3, with 8 bases matching TRBD2. Germline V gene data show CDR1 as SQVTM and CDR2 as ANQGSEA. The CDR3 spans 13 residues. With V trimmed by 5 bases and J by 6 bases, 7 bases remained unmatched. CDR3 protein: CSVLGLAVDTQYF. The DNA of the CDR3 is TGCAGCGTTCTCGGACTAGCAGTGGATACGCAGTATTTT.

This CDR3 reads CASSGTGTTTQYF. In nucleotides, the CDR3 is TGTGCCAGTAGTGGAACCGGGACTACTACGCAGTATTTT. This sequence joins TRBV19 and TRBJ2-3, with TRBD2 matching 7 bases. The CDR3 covers 13 residues. With 5 bases clipped from V and 8 bases from J, the junction kept 7 bases outside the gene matches. Germline CDR1 is LNHDA and CDR2 is SQIVND (reference sequence).

The chain couples TRBV6-5 to TRBJ2-7; 8 nucleotides agree with TRBD2. The CDR3 totals 14 residues. The J segment lost 3 bases and the V segment lost 6 bases, leaving 7 bases of the junction unmatched. Germline V lookup: CDR1 MNHEY, CDR2 SVGAGI. CDR3 in DNA: TGTGCCAGCAGCCTACTAGCGGACGACTACGAGCAGTACTTC. Translated: CASSLLADDYEQYF.

The rearrangement joins TRBV7-6 to TRBJ2-5; TRBD2 matches 10 bases. The length of the CDR3 is 16 residues. CDR1 is SGHVS and CDR2 is FNYEAQ in the germline V gene. The trim removed 1 base at V and 5 bases at J, leaving 7 bases unmatched. This CDR3 reads CASSLGTSGRGETQYF. The CDR3 coding sequence is TGTGCCAGCAGCTTAGGGACTAGCGGTAGGGGGGAGACCCAGTACTTC.

The V call is TRBV10-1, the J call TRBJ1-6; TRBD1 matches at 8 bases. Germline CDR1 is WNHNN and CDR2 is SYGVQD (reference sequence). There are 13 residues in the CDR3. The ends lost 8 bases at V and 7 bases at J; junction bases unmatched: 4. As DNA, the CDR3 is TGCGCCAGCGCGGACAGGGCAAATTCACCCCTCCACTTT. This translates into CASADRANSPLHF.

The genes are TRBV29-1 and TRBJ2-3; the D gene is possibly TRBD1 (6 bases). Germline V CDR1 and CDR2: SQVTM, ANQGSEA. The V gene lost 4 bases and the J gene lost 2 bases, with 16 bases spanning the gap. This CDR3 has 15 amino acids. As DNA, the CDR3 is TGCAGCGTTGTGGTGGGGTCAGGGGTCACAGATACGCAGTATTTT. It codes for CSVVVGSGVTDTQYF.

The chain carries TRBV19 and TRBJ1-3; D is unclear. CDR3 length: 16 amino acids. The V and J ends lost 8 bases and 0 bases respectively, with 17 bases between them. In germline, CDR1 is LNHDA, CDR2 SQIVND (reference sequence). For the CDR3, the DNA is TGTGCCAGTCTTCGGTCGTTGGGAGCCTCTGGAAACACCATATATTTT. This sequence encodes CASLRSLGASGNTIYF.

CDR3 amino acids: CASSYDPGRAGGELFF. The CDR3 DNA follows: TGTGCCAGCAGTTACGATCCGGGGAGGGCAGGAGGGGAGCTGTTTTTT. The V call is TRBV6-5, the J call TRBJ2-2; 7 bases align to TRBD2. Germline CDR1 reads MNHEY; CDR2 reads SVGAGI. This CDR3 is 16 amino acids long. J was trimmed by 8 bases and V by 2 bases; bases with no gene match: 11.

The V call is TRBV20-1, the J call TRBJ2-7; 7 bases are a match to TRBD1. Per the germline V gene, CDR1 is DFQATT and CDR2 is SNEGSKA (reference sequence). Trimming removed 4 bases from V and 6 bases from J; junction bases left unmatched: 3. This CDR3 is 11 amino acids long. The CDR3 loop is CSATGGGEQYF. The CDR3 DNA reads as TGCAGTGCTACAGGGGGTGGCGAGCAGTACTTC.

The gene calls are TRBV4-3 and TRBJ2-1, with TRBD2 identical over 7 bases. Germline V gives CDR1 LGHNA, CDR2 YSLEER. J was trimmed by 3 bases and V by 2 bases; bases with no gene match: 4. This CDR3 is built from 15 residues. Here the CDR3 reads CASSQSGGLYNEQFF. As DNA, the CDR3 is TGCGCCAGCAGCCAATCGGGAGGTCTCTACAATGAGCAGTTCTTC.

This chain joins TRBV7-8 and TRBJ1-1; no definite D call. This CDR3 is 17 amino acids long. V gave up 5 bases and J gave up 0 bases, with 19 bases separating them. Germline V gene lookup returns CDR1 SGHVS and CDR2 FQNEAQ. CDR3 DNA sequence: TGTGCCAGCAGCCTGCCGGTAGGCGGCCGCATGAACACTGAAGCTTTCTTT. It encodes CASSLPVGGRMNTEAFF.

The CDR3 is CASSVRSSTSGGFSTDTQYF. CDR3 nucleotides: TGTGCCAGCAGCGTACGATCTTCGACTAGCGGGGGGTTTAGCACAGATACGCAGTATTTT. This chain uses TRBV9 with TRBJ2-3; 13 positions agree with TRBD2. This CDR3 comprises 20 residues. The V and J ends lost 1 base and 0 bases, in that order; junction bases with no gene match: 11. Germline values: CDR1 SGDLS, CDR2 YYNGEE.